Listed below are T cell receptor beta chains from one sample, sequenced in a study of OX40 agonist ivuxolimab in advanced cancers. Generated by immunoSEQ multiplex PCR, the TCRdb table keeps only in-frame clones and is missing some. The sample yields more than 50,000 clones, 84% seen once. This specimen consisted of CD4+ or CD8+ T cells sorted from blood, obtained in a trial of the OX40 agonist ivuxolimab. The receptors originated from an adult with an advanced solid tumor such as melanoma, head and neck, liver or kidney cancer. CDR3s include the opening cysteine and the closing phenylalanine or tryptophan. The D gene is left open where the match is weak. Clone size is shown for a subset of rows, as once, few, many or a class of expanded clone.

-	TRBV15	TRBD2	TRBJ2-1	TGTGCCACCAGCAGAGGTGGGGGTGCTAGCGGGAGCTATGAGCAGTTCTTC	CATSRGGGASGSYEQFF
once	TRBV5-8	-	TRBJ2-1	TGTGCCAGCAGCTTGGGGGGGGCTCAAGGGGAGTTCTTC	CASSLGGAQGEFF
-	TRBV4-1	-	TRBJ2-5	TGCGCCAGCAGCCAAGGTCTCGAAGAGACCCAGTACTTC	CASSQGLEETQYF
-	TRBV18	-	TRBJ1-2	TGTGCCAGCTCGCCGGGAGATGACTATGGCTACACCTTC	CASSPGDDYGYTF
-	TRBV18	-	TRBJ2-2	TGTGCCAGCTCACGCGCATCGAACACCGGGGAGCTGTTTTTT	CASSRASNTGELFF
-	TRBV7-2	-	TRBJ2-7	TGTGCCAGCAGCTTAGCTTTGGGGGGATTCGCCGAGCAGTACTTC	CASSLALGGFAEQYF
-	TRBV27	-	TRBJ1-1	TGTGCCAGCAGTTTACGGGTAGGGGATAACACTGAAGCTTTCTTT	CASSLRVGDNTEAFF
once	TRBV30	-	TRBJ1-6	TGTGCCTCACAGGGATCCTATAATTCACCCCTCCACTTT	CASQGSYNSPLHF
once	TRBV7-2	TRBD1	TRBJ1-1	TGTGCCAGCAGCCCCGACAGGGGAGGCACTGAAGCTTTCTTT	CASSPDRGGTEAFF
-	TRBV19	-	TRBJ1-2	TGTGCCAGTAGTAGCGGCCCGGGGGACGCCTATGGCTACACCTTC	CASSSGPGDAYGYTF
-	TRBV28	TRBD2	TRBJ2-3	TGTGCCAGCAGTCCAGCGGGGGGGCTCTCAGATACGCAGTATTTT	CASSPAGGLSDTQYF
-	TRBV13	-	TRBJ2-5	TGTGCCAGCAGCTTCGTAGAGACCCAGTACTTC	CASSFVETQYF
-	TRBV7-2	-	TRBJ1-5	TGTGCCAGCAGCCTAACCAATCAGCCCCAGCATTTT	CASSLTNQPQHF
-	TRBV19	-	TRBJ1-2	TGTGCCAGTAGTGATGGGAGCTACTATGGCTACACCTTC	CASSDGSYYGYTF
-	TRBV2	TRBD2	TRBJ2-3	TGTGCCAGCAGCAGGACTAGCGGGGGGGCCGCAGATACGCAGTATTTT	CASSRTSGGAADTQYF
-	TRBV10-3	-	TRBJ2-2	TGTGCCATCAAAAAGGGCTCAGGGAGCTCGAACACCGGGGAGCTGTTTTTT	CAIKKGSGSSNTGELFF
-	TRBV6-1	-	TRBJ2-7	TGTGCCGGCGGACAGTCCTCCTACGAGCAGTACTTC	CAGGQSSYEQYF
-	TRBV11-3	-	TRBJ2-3	TGTGCCAGCTCCTCTGGGGAGGTTCCCACAGATACGCAGTATTTT	CASSSGEVPTDTQYF
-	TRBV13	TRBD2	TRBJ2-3	TGTGCCAGCAGCTCTACTAGCGGTAGCACAGATACGCAGTATTTT	CASSSTSGSTDTQYF
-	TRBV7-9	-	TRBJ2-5	TGTGCCAGCAGCTCTCATGGGACTCTCCAAGAGACCCAGTACTTC	CASSSHGTLQETQYF
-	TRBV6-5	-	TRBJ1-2	TGTGCCAGCAGTTTGGGGTCCGGGACACATGGCTACACCTTC	CASSLGSGTHGYTF
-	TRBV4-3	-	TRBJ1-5	TGCGCCAGCAGCCAAGATAGCGCGGGGAATCAGCCCCAGCATTTT	CASSQDSAGNQPQHF
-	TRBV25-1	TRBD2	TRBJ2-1	TGTGCCAGCAGTGCTCTGGGGACTAGGAACAATGAGCAGTTCTTC	CASSALGTRNNEQFF
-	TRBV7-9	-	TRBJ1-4	TGTGCCAGCAGCTTATGGGGAAGGGGTAATGAAAAACTGTTTTTT	CASSLWGRGNEKLFF
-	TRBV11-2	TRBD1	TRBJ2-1	TGTGCCAGCAGCTTGACAGGGGGTGATGAGCAGTTCTTC	CASSLTGGDEQFF
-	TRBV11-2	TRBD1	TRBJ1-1	TGTGCCAGCAGCTTAGACCAGGGGGGCACTGAAGCTTTCTTT	CASSLDQGGTEAFF
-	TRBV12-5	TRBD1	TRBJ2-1	TGTGCTAGTGGTCAAGGACAGGGGGGGTGGGATGAGCAGTTCTTC	CASGQGQGGWDEQFF
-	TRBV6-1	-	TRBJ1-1	TGTGCCAGCAGTGAGTTGCGACGGGGGACTGAAGCTTTCTTT	CASSELRRGTEAFF
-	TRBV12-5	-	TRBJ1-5	TGTGCTAGTGGACCGACAGGCAATCAGCCCCAGCATTTT	CASGPTGNQPQHF
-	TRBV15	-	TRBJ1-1	TGTGCCACCAGCAGAGGTCCCCGGGTTACCCTCACTGAAGCTTTCTTT	CATSRGPRVTLTEAFF
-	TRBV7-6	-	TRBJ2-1	TGTGCCAGCAGCTTAATGGGACTCAAGCGAATTTCCTACAATGAGCAGTTCTTC	CASSLMGLKRISYNEQFF
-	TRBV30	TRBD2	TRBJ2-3	TGTGCCTGGAGTGAGGGACTAGCGGGGGGGAGGAATACGCAGTATTTT	CAWSEGLAGGRNTQYF
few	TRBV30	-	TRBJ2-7	TGTGCTTCCGGAGACCAGCGGAGATCCTACGAGCAGTACTTC	CASGDQRRSYEQYF
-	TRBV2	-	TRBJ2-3	TGTGCCAGCAGGACCAGGGAGGCGGGCACAGATACGCAGTATTTT	CASRTREAGTDTQYF
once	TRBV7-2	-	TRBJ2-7	TGTGCCAGCAGCTTAGCCCAATTCGGAGAGCAGTACTTC	CASSLAQFGEQYF
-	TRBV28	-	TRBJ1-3	TGTGCCAGCAGTTTCCTCGACAGAATCTCTGGAAACACCATATATTTT	CASSFLDRISGNTIYF
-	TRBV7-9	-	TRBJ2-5	TGTGCCAGCAGCCCTGACGGGCAAAAGACCCAGTACTTC	CASSPDGQKTQYF
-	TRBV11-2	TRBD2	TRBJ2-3	TGTGCCAGCAGCTTAGCTTCTGTAGCGGGGGGACAAGATACGCAGTATTTT	CASSLASVAGGQDTQYF
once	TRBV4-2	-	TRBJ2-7	TGTGCCAGCAGCCAAGAGGTTTTTAAGTACGAGCAGTACTTC	CASSQEVFKYEQYF
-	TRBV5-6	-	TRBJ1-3	TGTGCCAGCAGCTTAGGGGAAGGTGGAAACACCATATATTTT	CASSLGEGGNTIYF
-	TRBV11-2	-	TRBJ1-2	TGTGCCAGCAGCTTAGTGGTTGGGGGCGGCTACACCTTC	CASSLVVGGGYTF
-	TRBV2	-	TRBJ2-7	TGTGCCAGCAGTATCGGACAAGCCTACGAGCAGTACTTC	CASSIGQAYEQYF
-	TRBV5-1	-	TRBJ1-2	TGCGCCAGCAGCTTAGAAGGGGACCCCACCACAAACTATGGCTACACCTTC	CASSLEGDPTTNYGYTF
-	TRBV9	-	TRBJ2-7	TGTGCCAGCAGCGTAGCCCCGGCCCCGGGCGAGCAGTACTTC	CASSVAPAPGEQYF
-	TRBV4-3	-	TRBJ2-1	TGCGCCAGCAGCCAAGGCCTAGACTCCTACAATGAGCAGTTCTTC	CASSQGLDSYNEQFF
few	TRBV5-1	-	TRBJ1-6	TGCGCCAGCAGCCCCGAAGGGACCGTGGGGATGGGGTCACCCCTCCACTTT	CASSPEGTVGMGSPLHF
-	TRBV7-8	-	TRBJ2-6	TGTGCCAGCAGCTTAGCCTTTCGAGGACCGCTCTTTGGGGCCAACGTCCTGACTTTC	CASSLAFRGPLFGANVLTF
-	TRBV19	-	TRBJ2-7	TGTGCCAGTAGTCTTGGGGGCGGACAATACGAGCAGTACTTC	CASSLGGGQYEQYF
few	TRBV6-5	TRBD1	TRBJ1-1	TGTGCCAGCAGCGGCCACAGGGGCCCTGAAGCTTTCTTT	CASSGHRGPEAFF
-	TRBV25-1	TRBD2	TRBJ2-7	TGTGCCAGCAGTGAAAGGACGGGAGGGCCCTACGAGCAGTACTTC	CASSERTGGPYEQYF
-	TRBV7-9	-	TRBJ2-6	TGTGCCAGCAGCTTAGCGACCTCTGGGGCCAACGTCCTGACTTTC	CASSLATSGANVLTF
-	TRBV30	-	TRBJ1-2	TGTGCCTGGGGTCTCTTCGGGGGCTACACCTTC	CAWGLFGGYTF
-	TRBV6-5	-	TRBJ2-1	TGTGCCAGCAGTTACAGGGGTAGAGATGAGCAGTTCTTC	CASSYRGRDEQFF
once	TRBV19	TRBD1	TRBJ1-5	TGTGCCAGTAGAGAACAGGGGGCGGGACAGCCCCAGCATTTT	CASREQGAGQPQHF
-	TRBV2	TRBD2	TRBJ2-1	TGTGCCAGCAGCAGCCCGGTCCGGGGGGGTGCCTACAATGAGCAGTTCTTC	CASSSPVRGGAYNEQFF
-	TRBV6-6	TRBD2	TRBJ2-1	TGTGCCAGCAGTTACTCTAGCGGGTCATACAATGAGCAGTTCTTC	CASSYSSGSYNEQFF
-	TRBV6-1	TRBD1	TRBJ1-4	TGTGCCAGCAGTGAAGACTACAGGGGACCCGATGAAAAACTGTTTTTT	CASSEDYRGPDEKLFF
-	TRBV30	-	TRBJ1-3	TGTGCCTGGAGTGGAGGCCCCCTGGGTGGAAACACCATATATTTT	CAWSGGPLGGNTIYF
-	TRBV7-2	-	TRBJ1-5	TGTGCCAGCAGCTCCCAGACAGTGCGGCAGCCCCAGCATTTT	CASSSQTVRQPQHF
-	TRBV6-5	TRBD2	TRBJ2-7	TGTGCCAGCAGTTTCACTAGCGAGACCTACGAGCAGTACTTC	CASSFTSETYEQYF